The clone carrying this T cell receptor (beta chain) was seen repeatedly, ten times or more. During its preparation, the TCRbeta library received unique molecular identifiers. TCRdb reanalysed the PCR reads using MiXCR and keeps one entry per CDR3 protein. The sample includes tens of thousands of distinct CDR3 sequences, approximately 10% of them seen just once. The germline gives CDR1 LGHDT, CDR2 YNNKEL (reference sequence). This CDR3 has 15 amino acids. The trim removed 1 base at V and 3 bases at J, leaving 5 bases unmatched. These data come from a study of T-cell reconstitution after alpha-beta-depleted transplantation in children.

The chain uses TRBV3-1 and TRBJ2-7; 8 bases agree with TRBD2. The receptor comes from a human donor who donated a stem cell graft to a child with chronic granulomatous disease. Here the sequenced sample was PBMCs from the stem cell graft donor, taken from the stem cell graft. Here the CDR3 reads CASSQVTGGDYEQYF. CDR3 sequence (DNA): TGTGCCAGCAGCCAAGTAACGGGGGGGGACTACGAGCAGTACTTC.